The T cell receptor beta chain under discussion was sequenced for a study of T cell changes during pregnancy in multiple sclerosis (dated 2019 in TCRdb). Background for the entire study: In women with multiple sclerosis, the researchers looked at how the T cell repertoire shifted as pregnancy progressed.

Looking up the germline V gene yields CDR1 SGHRS and CDR2 YFSETQ. The CDR3 covers 14 residues, taking in both the cysteine and the phenylalanine. Only the CDR3 part of the read is kept: 42 bases, read in frame from the first base. V loses 4 bases at its end and J loses 5 bases; junction bases beyond the gene matches: 4. The library relied on the immunoSEQ multiplex PCR assay. Imported from immuneACCESS, the table was reduced by TCRdb to in-frame sequences with V and J called. These copies leave out some clones; in studies compared against another copy, an unresolved V gene accounts for under half, and the cause of the remainder is not known. The sample includes approximately 92,000 clones, with approximately 92% observed a single time. More than 1.5% of the sample is in the top ten clones. This clone was recorded a few times. What this receptor recognizes is not known. No much larger clonotype is one base removed from it; base qualities were not supplied.

The chain links TRBV5-1 with TRBJ2-7; TRBD1 matches 12 bases in the middle. The sample consisted of peripheral blood, taken in the first trimester of pregnancy. The sequence was obtained from a female donor with multiple sclerosis, enrolled in a pregnancy study. The CDR3 protein: CASSPGQGAHEQYF. The nucleotides read TGCGCCAGCAGCCCGGGACAGGGGGCTCACGAGCAGTACTTC.